This T cell receptor (beta chain) is drawn from a study of identical twins listed by TCRdb under 2016. Study-level background: To test whether fetal clonotypes persist, this study deep-sequenced TCR alpha and beta repertoires from monozygotic twins, from unrelated adults of various ages, and from cord blood. Replicate twin experiments were performed at different times using different library preparation protocols to rule out contamination. Overall study outcomes, separate from this receptor: Out-of-frame TCR alpha sharing in monozygotic twins was systematically underestimated by recombination models, whereas sharing between unrelated individuals was in agreement with the recombination models. Fewer insertions were carried by abundant cord blood beta clonotypes; a weaker similar trend was observed in young adult naive repertoires, while no such trend was observed in memory repertoires. Compared with coincidental sharing between unrelated individuals, out-of-frame TCR alpha sequences shared between twins had an excess of sequences with low generation probability. Excess twin sharing in beta out-of-frame sequences was weaker because fewer shared sequences lowered the signal-to-noise ratio. Invariant T cells such as MAIT and iNKT could partly confound zero-insertion analyses, though diverse VJ usage argued against this for most clonotypes. Because the same donors could not be followed over many years, conclusions were based on cross-sectional statistical analysis.

From the germline V gene (reference sequence), CDR1 is DFQATT and CDR2 is SNEGSKA. V is shortened by 1 base, J by 2 bases, and the region joining them spans 14 bases. Spanning cysteine to phenylalanine, the CDR3 consists of 15 amino acids. CDR3 DNA only is kept here, 45 bases in frame from base 1. This clonotype has ten or more counts. The clone's antigen remains unknown. There are no base qualities to consult, and no much larger clone falls within one base. The library was built by means of 5' RACE. Sequencer: Illumina HiSeq 2000. A universal primer binding site was introduced by template switching, and a unique molecular identifier was present in the final cDNA, enabling accurate counting of TCR cDNA molecules. Specific primers in the conserved constant-segment region were used to synthesize first-strand cDNA for the TCR alpha and beta chains. Each cDNA library was double barcoded, with a SMART-Mk sample barcode plus Illumina barcodes, to control for contamination. TruSeq adapter sequences and Illumina sample barcodes were added in two successive PCR steps. The TCR alpha and beta cDNA libraries were sequenced on the Illumina HiSeq platform using custom primers. Per the authors' processing: MiGEC was used to process raw reads and extract unique molecular identifiers, and MiXCR was used to find CDR3 positions. For each individual, recombination models were inferred using an EM algorithm with the repgenHMM and IGoR tools. Shared clonotypes were analyzed with the tcR package in R, and sharing was normalized by the product of cloneset sizes. Out-of-frame nonproductive sequences were analyzed to study raw recombination free of thymic and clonal selection effects. TCRdb reran the public reads through fastp at Q25 and MiXCR, keeping productive beta chains. CDR3 protein sequences are deduplicated, and each keeps its most common genes and DNA. These V and J calls rely on TCRdb rather than the paper's analysis. The sample table shows more than 1.5 million distinct CDR3 sequences, and roughly a third are seen once. The top ten clones comprise about 0.27% of the sample.

All donors were healthy Caucasians. Sequencing input: cord blood. The receptor's source is a newborn girl in good health. The sequence links TRBV20-1 to TRBJ2-5, with the D gene not clear enough to name. The CDR3: CSARGRIGPQETQYF. The bases are TGCAGTGCTAGAGGCCGGATAGGGCCTCAAGAGACCCAGTACTTC.